This T cell receptor beta chain is from a study of blood T cell repertoires in COVID-19 (dated by TCRdb to 2018 to 2020). Notes on the research overall: Collaborator samples came from the United States, Italy and Spain and covered acute and convalescent phases of COVID-19. The prospective study material was composed of cDNA or gDNA derived from T cells, B-cell-depleted T cells, or PBMCs. Subjects who had been exposed to COVID-19, were actively infected with it, or had recovered from it provided the deeply sampled blood TCRbeta repertoires that made up the dataset. The repertoires were released in a freely available public database intended as a resource for research on the immune response to SARS-CoV-2. The samples were drawn from the first 160 participants of the ongoing ImmuneRACE study and from 1,254 subjects provided by 6 global collaborators. Nearly every sample came with metadata listing a de-identified subject ID, COVID-19 status, age in years and sex. Where available, HLA class I and class II types were taken from metadata supplied by the sample provider and were not determined by assay-based typing.

Results and caveats for the whole study, not just this receptor: The amount of clinical and demographic metadata varied by source and participant and was provided uncurated.

The immunoSEQ Assay, a bias-controlled multiplex PCR, was used to amplify TCRbeta CDR3 regions from genomic DNA. Concerning the study's data processing: The number of nucleated cells in each sample was estimated by amplification of reference gene primers within the assay. Sequence reads were collapsed and filtered to measure the absolute abundance of every unique TCRbeta CDR3 rearrangement. For each sample, productive Simpson clonality was calculated as the square root of Simpson's diversity index over productive rearrangements. The source is immuneACCESS, and TCRdb retained only in-frame sequences with V and J called. Part of the clones is not carried over; for the studies checked, unresolved V genes explain less than half of this, and the remainder is unexplained. That table supplies the V and J calls and clone size; D and trimming were determined from the DNA. For this sample there are more than 85,000 clones; 89% appear just once. Approximately 3.6% of the sample is in the top ten clones.

Collaborating institutions collected whole blood in K2EDTA tubes following their own protocols. For TCRbeta analysis, collaborators shipped samples as frozen whole blood, isolated PBMCs, or DNA extracted from either of those sample types. For this clone: No antigen is known for it. The input lacks base qualities; no much larger clone sits a single base away.

Sequencing was carried out using peripheral blood. The source is a woman aged 70-85 years with acute or convalescent COVID-19.

The base sequence is TGTGCCAGTAGGACCTACAGTGGTTGGGCCGGGGAGCTGTTTTTT. This yields the protein CASRTYSGWAGELFF. The chain is made from TRBV19 and TRBJ2-2; the D gene lacks a confident call. The junction carries 17 bases between V and J, which are trimmed by 6 bases and 6 bases respectively. The CDR3 spans 15 residues, from the cysteine through the phenylalanine. Of all the DNA, just the CDR3 is kept, 45 bases in frame from base 1. The germline V gene (reference sequence) specifies LNHDA as CDR1 and SQIVND as CDR2. Supplemented by the reference TRBV19 and TRBJ2-2 proteins around the CDR3, the complete variable domain is DGGITQSPKYLFRKEGQNVTLSCEQNLNHDAMYWYRQDPGQGLRLIYYSQIVNDFQKGDIAEGYSVSREKKESFPLTVTSAQKNPTAFYLCASRTYSGWAGELFFGEGSRLTVL.